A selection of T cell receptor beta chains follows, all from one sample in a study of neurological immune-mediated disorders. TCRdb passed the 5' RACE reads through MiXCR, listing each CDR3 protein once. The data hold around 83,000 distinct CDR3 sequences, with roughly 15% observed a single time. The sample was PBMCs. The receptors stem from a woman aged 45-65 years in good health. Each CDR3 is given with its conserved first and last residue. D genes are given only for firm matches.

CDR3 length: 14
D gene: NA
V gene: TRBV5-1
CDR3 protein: CASSLDSGADEQFF

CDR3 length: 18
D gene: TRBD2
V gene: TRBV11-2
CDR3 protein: CASSPVDSGIWAFNEQFF

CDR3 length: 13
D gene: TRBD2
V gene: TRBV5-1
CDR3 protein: CASRGGVAYEQYF

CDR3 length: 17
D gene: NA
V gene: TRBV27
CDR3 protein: CASSPLRGREINQPQHF

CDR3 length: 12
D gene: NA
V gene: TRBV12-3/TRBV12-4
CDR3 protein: CASSKLGFEQFF

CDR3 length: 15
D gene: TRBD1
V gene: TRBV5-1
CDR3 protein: CASSVLTGRGTEAFF

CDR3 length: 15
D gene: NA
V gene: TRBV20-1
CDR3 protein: CSAIKLAGGTGELFF

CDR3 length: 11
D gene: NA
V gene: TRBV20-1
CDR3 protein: CSARARGTQYF

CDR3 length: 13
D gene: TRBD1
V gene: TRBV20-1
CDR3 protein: CSAPDRATYEAFF

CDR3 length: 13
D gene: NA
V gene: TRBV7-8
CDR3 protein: CASSTRISYEQFF

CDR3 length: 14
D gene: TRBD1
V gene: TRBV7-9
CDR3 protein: CASTPPGGNTEAFF

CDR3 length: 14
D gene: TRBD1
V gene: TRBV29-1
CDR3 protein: CSGIGQGCKDIQYF

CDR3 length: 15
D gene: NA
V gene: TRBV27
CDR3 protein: CASSLSGPLKDEQFF

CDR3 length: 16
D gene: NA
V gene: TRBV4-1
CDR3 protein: CASSQNTKPNLGGYTF

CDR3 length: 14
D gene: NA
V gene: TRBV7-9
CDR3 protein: CASSSRQLSYEQYF

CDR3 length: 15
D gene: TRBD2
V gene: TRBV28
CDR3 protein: CASSWGLAGVNEQYF

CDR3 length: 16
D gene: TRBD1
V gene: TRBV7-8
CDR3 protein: CASSQDGQGGPDTQYF

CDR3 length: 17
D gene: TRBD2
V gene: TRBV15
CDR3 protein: CATSRDIAGDSTGELFF

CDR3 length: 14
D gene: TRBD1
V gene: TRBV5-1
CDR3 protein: CASSIGTGPGTQYF

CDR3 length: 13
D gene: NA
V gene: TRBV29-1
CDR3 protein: CSVGRGVDYEQYF

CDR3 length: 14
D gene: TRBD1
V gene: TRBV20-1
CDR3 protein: CSAPGTGNTGELFF

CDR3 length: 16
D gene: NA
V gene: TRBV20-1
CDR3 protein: CSARLQEASFNEKLFF

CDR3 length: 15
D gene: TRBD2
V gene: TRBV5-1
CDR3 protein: CASSDLLAGQETQYF

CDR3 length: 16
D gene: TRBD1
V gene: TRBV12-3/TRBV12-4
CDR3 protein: CASSPGQGGLSGKLFF

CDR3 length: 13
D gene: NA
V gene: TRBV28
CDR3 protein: CAISVGAEETQYF

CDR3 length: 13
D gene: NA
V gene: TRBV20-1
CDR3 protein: CSARRRSNTEAFF

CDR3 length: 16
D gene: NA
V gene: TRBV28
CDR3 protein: CASSSYRAQTTYEQYF

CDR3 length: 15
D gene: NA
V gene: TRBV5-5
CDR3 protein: CASSLGYPPGNTIYF